These 22 T cell receptor beta chains originate from one sample sequenced in a study of T cell repertoires in cytomegalovirus infection. TCRdb re-derived calls from the reads in MiXCR, one entry per CDR3 protein. Of more than 400,000 distinct CDR3 sequences in the sample, more than 20% were seen once. The specimen sequenced was PBMCs. All receptors derive from a human donor in good health (CMV status not recorded). Some clones in this sample may be carry-over from other donors' samples.

V is TRBV7-8 and J is TRBJ2-7; a weak D match, TRBD2 (5 bases). Germline assignment: CDR1 SGHVS and CDR2 FQNEAQ. The CDR3 length is 14 residues. V lost 1 base, J lost 4 bases, and 11 bases lay in between. The CDR3 loop is CASSLGASSYEQYV. The CDR3 bases are TGTGCCAGCAGCTTAGGGGCTAGCTCTTACGAGCAGTACGTC.

This clonotype was seen many times. The chain links TRBV7-6 to TRBJ1-1, with D tentatively TRBD1 (5 bases). Trimming took 5 bases from V and 0 from J, leaving 10 bases between them. Germline-derived CDR1 and CDR2 are SGHVS and FNYEAQ. The CDR3 loop spans 14 amino acids. This chain's CDR3 is CASSPGGVNTEAFF. The CDR3 nucleotides are TGTGCCAGCAGCCCGGGGGGGGTGAACACTGAAGCTTTCTTT.

This clonotype was observed a single time. The CDR3 carries no conserved terminal phenylalanine or tryptophan, so it likely arises from a read error. The chain employs TRBV19 and TRBJ1-1; possible D gene TRBD1, 6 bases. Trimming left V 7 bases short and J 3 bases short, with 27 bases between. The CDR3 extends over 18 amino acids. Per germline, CDR1 LNHDA and CDR2 SQIVND (reference sequence). CDR3 sequence: CASKKTRVGGGVDTEAFL. DNA for the CDR3: TGTGCCAGTAAGAAGACTAGGGTGGGCGGGGGCGTAGACACTGAAGCTTTCCTT.

This clonotype was recorded many times. The chain combines TRBV7-2 with TRBJ2-2; 9 bases are a match to TRBD1. CDR1 is SGHTA and CDR2 is FQGNSA in the germline V gene. This CDR3 region has 18 residues. V was clipped by 5 bases and J by 5 bases; unmatched bases: 15. This CDR3 is CASSQRSGTGWATGELFF. In DNA, the CDR3 is TGTGCCAGCAGCCAGAGGTCCGGGACAGGGTGGGCAACCGGGGAGCTGTTTTTT.

This clonotype was found many times. This chain connects TRBV6-2 or TRBV6-3 to TRBJ2-6; 8 bases map to TRBD2. The V segment lost 2 bases and the J segment 2 bases; nucleotides outside the gene matches: 8. The CDR3 length is 18 residues. CDR1 is MNHEY and CDR2 is SVGEGT in the germline V gene. CDR3 in amino acids: CASSYPGLGATGANVLTF. The DNA of the CDR3 is TGTGCCAGCAGTTACCCGGGACTAGGGGCCACTGGGGCCAACGTCCTGACTTTC.

Here the CDR3 DNA reads TGTGCCAGCGGACTGTATACTGGAGATACGCAGTATTTT. This codes for CASGLYTGDTQYF. The chain links TRBV7-9 to TRBJ2-3; TRBD2 might be the D (5 bases). The CDR3 runs 13 residues. Trimming removed 8 bases at V and 5 bases at J, with 14 bases between. Germline lookup yields CDR1 SEHNR and CDR2 FQNEAQ (reference sequence).

The chain recombines TRBV11-2 with TRBJ1-2; D is uncertain. The CDR3 length is 12 residues. CDR1 is SGHAT and CDR2 is FQNNGV in the germline V gene. Trimming pared 3 bases from V and 5 bases from J, leaving 7 bases between. CDR3 bases: TGTGCCAGCAGCTTGGACTTTTATGGCTACACCTTC. Residues: CASSLDFYGYTF.

This clonotype was seen more than once but under ten times. For the CDR3, the DNA is TGTGCCAGCAGTTCGCCGCCTCTGAACTATGGCTACACCTTC. This codes for CASSSPPLNYGYTF. The rearrangement links TRBV28 to TRBJ1-2; no definite D call. The germline V and J ends were trimmed by 4 bases and 2 bases, with 11 bases remaining between them. CDR3 length: 14 amino acids. CDR1 MDHEN and CDR2 SYDVKM come from the germline V gene.

The V and J genes are TRBV7-9 and TRBJ2-5, with TRBD1 matching over 9 bases. V was pared by 6 bases and J by 5 bases, with 7 bases of the junction left unmatched. Germline CDR1 is SEHNR and CDR2 is FQNEAQ (reference sequence). The CDR3 runs to 14 residues. CDR3 DNA: TGTGCCAGCAGTCCAACAGGGGGCATTGAGACCCAGTACTTC. Residues: CASSPTGGIETQYF.

This clonotype was seen a few times. This chain links TRBV5-6 with TRBJ1-4, with D possibly matching TRBD1 (6 bases). This CDR3 comprises 15 residues. Germline CDR1 reads SGHDT; CDR2 reads YYEEEE. V was cut by 4 bases and J by 8 bases, with 18 bases left in between. CDR3: CASSLQGFIGEKLFF. In nucleotides, the CDR3 is TGTGCCAGCAGCCTACAGGGATTCATAGGGGAAAAACTGTTTTTT.

This chain links TRBV9 with TRBJ2-3, with TRBD1 matching 10 bases. This CDR3 has 16 residues. CDR1 is SGDLS, CDR2 YYNGEE, per germline. Trimming at V came to 4 bases and at J to 4 bases, leaving 9 bases not matched to a gene. The DNA of the CDR3 is TGTGCCAGCAGCCGACGACAGGGGGCCTTGGCAGATACGCAGTATTTT. Amino acid sequence: CASSRRQGALADTQYF.

The chain has TRBV14 and TRBJ2-3, with D possibly being TRBD2 (5 bases). Trimming left V 0 bases short and J 6 bases short, with 13 bases between. The CDR3 length is 15 residues. Germline V lookup: CDR1 SGHDN, CDR2 FVKESK. The CDR3 bases are TGTGCCAGCAGCCAAGATACTAGAAGCCCGGATACGCAGTATTTT. Translating it yields CASSQDTRSPDTQYF.

The chain employs TRBV4-1 and TRBJ2-3; D remains unclear. Germline V lookup: CDR1 MGHRA, CDR2 YSYEKL. The CDR3 loop spans 12 amino acids. Trimming shortened V by 3 bases and J by 5 bases, and 6 bases separated the two germline ends. The CDR3 loop is CASSHAIDTQYF. The CDR3 DNA sequence: TGCGCCAGCAGCCATGCTATAGATACGCAGTATTTT.

This clonotype occurred many times. The V call is TRBV7-2, the J call TRBJ2-1; D is perhaps TRBD2 (5 bases). Trimming took off 5 bases at V and 4 bases at J, with 9 bases between the two ends. CDR1 and CDR2 from the germline V gene are SGHTA and FQGNSA. The CDR3 contains 13 residues. CDR3 sequence reads: CASSIREYNEQFF. The CDR3 nucleotides read TGTGCCAGCAGCATCCGGGAATACAATGAGCAGTTCTTC.

This clonotype was seen more than once but under ten times. This chain joins TRBV7-2 and TRBJ1-5; no reliable D call. Germline CDR1 reads SGHTA; CDR2 reads FQGNSA. Trimming removed 4 bases from V and 12 bases from J, with 13 bases in between. This CDR3 region has 12 residues. This CDR3 is CASSSTDRVQHF. In DNA form, the CDR3 reads TGTGCCAGCAGCTCGACGGATCGGGTCCAGCATTTT.

This clonotype has a handful of counts. The rearrangement joins TRBV30 to TRBJ2-5, with 11 bases lining up with TRBD2. This CDR3 contains 14 residues. Germline V gives CDR1 GTSNPN, CDR2 SVGIG (reference sequence). Trimming at V came to 4 bases and at J to 4 bases, leaving 5 bases not matched to a gene. The CDR3 DNA reads TGTGCCTGGAAACTAGCGGGAGCGGGAGAGACCCAGTACTTC. Translating it yields CAWKLAGAGETQYF.

This clonotype has just a few counts. The J gene is TRBJ1-2, the V gene TRBV6-5, with unresolved D. V was clipped by 6 bases and J by 4 bases, with 12 bases between them. The CDR3 sequence is 13 residues long. CDR1 and CDR2 from the germline V gene are MNHEY and SVGAGI. CDR3 residues: CASSSSGGYGYTF. DNA for the CDR3: TGTGCCAGCAGCTCCTCAGGTGGCTATGGCTACACCTTC.

This clonotype was detected only a few times. Here the CDR3 DNA reads TGTGCCAGCAGCCTAGGTTTAGGGGGTCGCACCGGGGAGCTGTTTTTT. This gives the protein CASSLGLGGRTGELFF. This chain uses TRBV7-2 with TRBJ2-2; D is perhaps TRBD1 (6 bases). With 5 bases removed from V and 4 bases from J, the gap between germline ends came to 17 bases. The CDR3 length is 16 residues. Germline V gene lookup returns CDR1 SGHTA and CDR2 FQGNSA.

This clonotype came up a few times. The rearrangement joins TRBV11-3 to TRBJ1-4; D perhaps matches TRBD1 (5 bases). The germline gives CDR1 SGHNT, CDR2 YENEEA. V lost 1 base to trimming and J lost 9 bases, with 12 bases between them. There are 14 residues in the CDR3. The CDR3 DNA follows: TGTGCCAGCAGCTTAGCGGACATACCTCAAAAACTGTTTTTT. Its translation: CASSLADIPQKLFF.

The sample holds many counts of this clonotype. The chain employs TRBV7-6 and TRBJ2-7; no clear D gene. Germline V gene lookup returns CDR1 SGHVS and CDR2 FNYEAQ. The CDR3 length is 13 residues. Trimming cost V 3 bases and J 6 bases, with 12 bases left between them. CDR3 loop: CASSFAERSEQYF. The CDR3 coding sequence is TGTGCCAGCAGCTTCGCGGAGAGGTCCGAGCAGTACTTC.

In DNA form, the CDR3 reads TGTGCCAGCAGCCGAATACCCCTGAACACTGAAGCTTTCTTT. This translates into CASSRIPLNTEAFF. The chain employs TRBV6-4 and TRBJ1-1; D is ambiguous. Germline CDR1 and CDR2: MRHNA and SNTAGT. CDR3 size: 14 residues. Trimming took 6 bases from V and 0 from J, leaving 11 bases between them.

The V and J genes are TRBV11-2 and TRBJ2-7; the D gene could be TRBD1 or TRBD2 (5 bases each). In germline, CDR1 is SGHAT, CDR2 FQNNGV. The CDR3 length is 14 residues. Trimming pared 5 bases from V and 3 bases from J, leaving 14 bases between. CDR3 amino acids: CASSPRDRFYEQYV. The DNA of the CDR3 is TGTGCCAGCAGCCCAAGGGACCGCTTCTACGAGCAGTACGTC.